This TCR beta chain stems from a study of blood T cell repertoires in COVID-19. Background on the study: PBMCs, B-cell-depleted T cells, or T cells provided the cDNA or gDNA that made up the material.

This clone was seen once. Measured with immunoSEQ multiplex PCR; TCRdb has only the in-frame clones, and not every one. The sample consists of some 250,000 clones, approximately 82% of them appearing once. Adults between about 18 and 89 years of age took part from 24 US areas. Assignment of participants to cohorts was predicated upon participant-reported clinical history. The ends were cut back, 3 bases at V and 1 base at J, with 12 bases in the middle. The CDR3 extends over 15 amino acids. Germline loops: CDR1 LGHNA, CDR2 YSLEER. The chain links TRBV4-3 to TRBJ1-1; the D gene is possibly TRBD1 (6 bases). This TCR derives from a man between 40 and 49 years old who had recovered from COVID-19. Sequencing was done on a sample of PBMCs or T cells enriched from blood (not recorded which). CDR3 loop: CASSHYTGRNTEAFF. The CDR3 region has the DNA TGCGCCAGCAGCCACTATACAGGGAGGAACACTGAAGCTTTCTTT.